This record covers a single T cell receptor beta chain. Its target is not known. Mouse gene names apply. The missing CDR3 end, 1 residue past where the read stops, is filled in from the germline J gene. Time point reported: mouse harvest day 14 after allogeneic transplant. Tail vein injection delivered 10^7 T-cell-depleted bone marrow cells and 10^6 splenic CD5+ T cells. B6 (H2b) cells into BALB/c (H2d) mice; tissues taken at day 7 or 14. These data originate in a study of tissue T cells after allogeneic stem cell transplantation. Study outcomes and limitations: TCR repertoires tracked anatomic similarity, regardless of disease or transplant status.

Libraries were prepared by immunoSEQ multiplex PCR; TCRdb keeps only in-frame clonotypes and omits some of them. The repertoire consists of roughly 3,200 clones, with roughly half occurring once and the leading ten covering approximately 15%. The V and J ends lost 4 bases and 0 bases, in that order; junction bases with no gene match: 2. The CDR3 contains 14 residues. Germline lookup yields CDR1 LGHNA and CDR2 YSYQKL. The source material was gut tissue. This TCR came from a female BALB/c mouse given C57BL/6 T cells with graft-versus-host disease after an allogeneic hematopoietic cell transplant. J is TRBJ1-1 and V is TRBV2, with 7 positions matching TRBD1. The CDR3 DNA, read in part, is TGTGCCAGCAGCCGAGGGACAGCAAACACAGAAGTCTTC. Protein: CASSRGTANTEVF. The CDR3 in full is CASSRGTANTEVFF. Full variable domain (outside the CDR3, taken from reference TRBV2 and TRBJ1-1): DPKIIQKPKYLVAVTGSEKILICEQYLGHNAMYWYRQSAKKPLEFMFSYSYQKLMDNQTASSRFQPQSSKKNHLDLQITALKPDDSATYFCASSRGTANTEVFFGKGTRLTVV.